The present entry profiles one T cell receptor (beta chain) with its context. The data are from a study of blood T cell repertoires in COVID-19. About the study: The samples span acute and convalescent COVID-19 from the United States, Italy and Spain.

CDR1 and CDR2 (germline): SEHNR, FQNEAQ (reference sequence). CDR3 size: 13 residues. V lost 6 bases to trimming and J lost 2 bases, with 7 bases between them. Using immunoSEQ multiplex PCR, the repertoire was profiled, and TCRdb retains in-frame clones only, with some absent. The table shows about 140,000 clones, with approximately 86% occurring only once. The rearrangement joins TRBV7-9 to TRBJ1-4; maybe TRBD1 (6 bases). The sequence was obtained from a human donor in a cohort sampled during active COVID-19. The sequenced sample consisted of peripheral blood. The CDR3 region is CASRGHTNEKLFF. CDR3 DNA: TGTGCCAGCAGGGGACACACTAATGAAAAACTGTTTTTT.